This T cell receptor beta chain was documented in a study of T cell responses to AZD1222 COVID-19 vaccine. Measured with immunoSEQ multiplex PCR; TCRdb has only the in-frame clones, and not every one. The sample lists 150,000 or so clones, 91% occurring once. The CDR3 is 14 amino acids. Looked up from germline, CDR1 is SNHLY and CDR2 is FYNNEI. Trimming took 3 bases from V and 2 from J, leaving 11 bases between them. The chain combines TRBV2 with TRBJ2-7; D is perhaps TRBD1 or TRBD2 (6 bases each). This TCR came from an adult who received the AZD1222 COVID-19 vaccine. The material sequenced was peripheral blood, taken 28 days after the second AZD1222 dose. This chain's CDR3 is CASSERDTTYEQYF. CDR3 coding DNA: TGTGCCAGCAGTGAGCGGGACACTACCTACGAGCAGTACTTC. The variable domain in full, with the rest retrieved from reference TRBV2 and TRBJ2-7, is EPEVTQTPSHQVTQMGQEVILRCVPISNHLYFYWYRQILGQKVEFLVSFYNNEISEKSEIFDDQFSVERPDGSNFTLKIRSTKLEDSAMYFCASSERDTTYEQYFGPGTRLTVT.